This TCR beta chain was sequenced in a study of OX40 agonist ivuxolimab in advanced cancers. Regarding the study in general: The costimulatory receptor OX40 (CD134) was targeted by ivuxolimab, a fully human IgG2 agonistic monoclonal antibody. Intravenous ivuxolimab was administered to patients every 2 weeks at six dose levels: 0.01, 0.1, 0.3, 1.5, 3 and 10 mg/kg. Of the 50 to 55 patients in dose escalation, some 19 had hepatocellular carcinoma, some 15 had melanoma, 9 had renal cell carcinoma and 9 had head and neck cancer. In the dose-escalation cohort, 65% to 90% of patients were male, and the mean age was roughly 60 years, with a range of about 23 to 85. Patients were allowed to have had prior anti-PD-1, anti-PD-L1 or anti-CTLA-4 therapy, and around 41% of the dose-escalation patients had previously received checkpoint inhibitors. Three dose-escalation patients achieved partial responses, one with hepatocellular carcinoma and two with cutaneous melanoma. The purpose of peripheral TCRbeta sequencing was to test whether ivuxolimab changed TCR sequence diversity and led to clonal T-cell expansion. The paper describes the monotherapy dose-escalation part (N = 52 patients) of the phase I trial of ivuxolimab. Paper-wide results and their limitations: At doses from 0.1 to 3.0 mg/kg, clonal expansion was seen in both CD4+ and CD8+ blood T cells between baseline and week 6. Partial responders in the 0.1-3.0 mg/kg groups had among the lowest normalized peripheral clonal expansion, especially among CD8+ T cells. After ivuxolimab, expanded clones were on average more numerous among CD8+ T cells than among CD4+ T cells. Low levels of normalized T-cell clonal expansion were also seen in some patients who did not respond. The antigen specificity of the peripheral T cells that underwent clonal expansion was not determined.

To sequence the TCRbeta CDR3 region, genomic DNA was isolated from the sorted cells. The immunoSEQ Assay was used to sequence the TCRbeta CDR3 regions. This is the immuneACCESS table as TCRdb keeps it, with only in-frame sequences that have V and J called. A part of the clones is gone; compared with another copy, unresolved V genes explain less than half, and the rest is unexplained. This sample gives about 62,000 clones in total; over 75% of them show up just once. The ten largest clonotypes hold 0.95% to 1.1% of the sample. Including the terminal cysteine and phenylalanine, the CDR3 comprises 14 residues. The entry retains the CDR3 DNA only, 42 bases that are in frame from base 1. Trimming takes 5 bases from V and 13 bases from J, and the germline ends sit 24 bases apart. Taken from the germline V gene, the CDR1 and CDR2 loops are SGHTA and FQGNSA. The trial excluded patients who had a history of autoimmune disease or were on systemic immunosuppression. Peripheral blood for TCR sequencing was drawn from every dose cohort at baseline, at cycle 4 day 1 and at cycle 7 day 1. Samples were obtained from an open-label, multicenter, first-in-human phase I dose-escalation trial of ivuxolimab. Adults with locally advanced or metastatic melanoma, renal cell carcinoma, hepatocellular carcinoma or head and neck squamous cell carcinoma were enrolled in the trial. Before TCR sequencing, CD4+ T cells and CD8+ T cells were sorted from peripheral blood as separate populations.

This clone was seen a single time. The antigen it binds to is not known. Base qualities are not recorded, but no much larger clone differs from it by a single base. The receptor chain draws on TRBV7-2 and TRBJ2-7; the D gene is possibly TRBD1 or TRBD2, each agreeing over 6 bases. The sequencing used CD4+ or CD8+ T cells sorted from blood, collected in a trial of the OX40 agonist ivuxolimab. The sequence derives from an adult with an advanced solid tumor such as melanoma, head and neck, liver or kidney cancer. The bases are TGTGCCAGCAGCGCAGAGGGGGGCCACTCTTGGGAATACTTC. It is translated as CASSAEGGHSWEYF.